One and the same sample provided the 9 T cell receptor beta chains below, sequenced in a study of PD-L1 blockade in urothelial cancer. Time point in this sample: peripheral blood 6 weeks after treatment start. Sequencing was performed with immunoSEQ multiplex PCR; in TCRdb, only in-frame clones are kept and a portion is missing. The table lists roughly 120,000 clones, around 88% of them singletons. Sequenced material: PBMCs, taken around atezolizumab (anti-PD-L1) treatment. These receptors came from a man aged 55-75 years with urothelial cancer.

The chain couples TRBV7-2 to TRBJ2-7; TRBD2 matches 12 bases. Unmatched junction bases numbered 6, after V lost 5 bases and J lost 7 bases. Germline V gene lookup returns CDR1 SGHTA and CDR2 FQGNSA. This CDR3 spans 14 amino acids. The CDR3 DNA sequence: TGTGCCAGCAGCCCTGGACTAGCGGGGAGGGAGCAGTACTTC. This encodes CASSPGLAGREQYF.

This chain uses TRBV5-1 with TRBJ2-5; D may be TRBD1 (6 bases). Deletions cut 4 bases from V and 5 bases from J, with 15 bases between. The germline gives CDR1 SGHRS, CDR2 YFSETQ. The CDR3 length is 14 residues. The CDR3 DNA follows: TGCGCCAGCAGCACCCAGGGGAGAGGGGAGACCCAGTACTTC. Translating gives CASSTQGRGETQYF.

The genes are TRBV7-2 and TRBJ1-5; 8 bases are a match to TRBD1. This CDR3 has 14 residues. V lost 5 bases to trimming and J lost 5 bases; unmatched junction nucleotides: 5. Germline V gene lookup returns CDR1 SGHTA and CDR2 FQGNSA. The CDR3 DNA reads TGTGCCAGCAGCGGACAGGGAAGGGATCAGCCCCAGCATTTT. Amino acid sequence: CASSGQGRDQPQHF.

Only one count was recorded for this clone. V gene TRBV4-2 combines with J gene TRBJ1-1; 12 bases are a match to TRBD1. The germline V gene has CDR1 LGHNA and CDR2 YNFKEQ. The CDR3 covers 17 residues. V lost 0 bases, J lost 4 bases, and 6 bases stayed unmatched. The CDR3, as DNA: TGTGCCAGCAGCCAAGATGCGGGACAGGGGGCAGGCACTGAAGCTTTCTTT. This translates into CASSQDAGQGAGTEAFF.

The rearrangement uses TRBV27 and TRBJ2-1, with TRBD1 matching over 8 bases. The CDR3 runs to 19 residues. V lost 2 bases to trimming and J lost 3 bases; unmatched junction nucleotides: 15. CDR1 MNHEY and CDR2 SMNVEV come from the germline V gene (reference sequence). Here the CDR3 reads CASSLVPGGASAGYNEQFF. CDR3 DNA sequence: TGTGCCAGCAGTTTAGTCCCAGGGGGCGCCTCGGCGGGCTACAATGAGCAGTTCTTC.

J is TRBJ1-1 and V is TRBV9; 7 bases map to TRBD1. The CDR3 is 14 amino acids. V was pared by 0 bases and J by 4 bases, with 3 bases of the junction left unmatched. CDR1 is SGDLS, CDR2 YYNGEE, per germline. The CDR3 DNA sequence: TGTGCCAGCAGCGTAGCCGGGGACAGCACTGAAGCTTTCTTT. It is translated as CASSVAGDSTEAFF.

This chain uses TRBV5-4 with TRBJ2-7; TRBD2 matches at 12 bases. The CDR3 is made up of 15 amino acids. Germline loops: CDR1 SGHNT, CDR2 YYREEE (reference sequence). V lost 3 bases to trimming and J lost 3 bases; unmatched junction nucleotides: 4. CDR3 in DNA: TGTGCCAGCAGCTCCCCGACTAGCGGGGGCTACGAGCAGTACTTC. Amino acids: CASSSPTSGGYEQYF.

This clone came up once. The V gene is TRBV5-1, the J gene TRBJ2-7; D might be TRBD2 (5 bases). The CDR3 is made up of 12 amino acids. Germline CDR1 and CDR2: SGHRS and YFSETQ. The ends were cut back, 2 bases at V and 6 bases at J, with 9 bases in the middle. In DNA, the CDR3 is TGCGCCAGCAGCTTTACTAGTGGCGAGCAGTACTTC. Translated, it gives CASSFTSGEQYF.

The genes are TRBV19 and TRBJ2-5; the match to TRBD2 covers 9 bases. V trimming: 4 bases; J trimming: 5 bases; junction bases outside the gene matches: 5. CDR1 is LNHDA, CDR2 SQIVND, per germline (reference sequence). CDR3 length: 14 amino acids. CDR3 DNA sequence: TGTGCCAGTAGTACAGCGGGGGGCCCGGAGACCCAGTACTTC. Translating gives CASSTAGGPETQYF. The whole variable domain, filled in from reference TRBV19 and TRBJ2-5, reads DGGITQSPKYLFRKEGQNVTLSCEQNLNHDAMYWYRQDPGQGLRLIYYSQIVNDFQKGDIAEGYSVSREKKESFPLTVTSAQKNPTAFYLCASSTAGGPETQYFGPGTRLLVL.